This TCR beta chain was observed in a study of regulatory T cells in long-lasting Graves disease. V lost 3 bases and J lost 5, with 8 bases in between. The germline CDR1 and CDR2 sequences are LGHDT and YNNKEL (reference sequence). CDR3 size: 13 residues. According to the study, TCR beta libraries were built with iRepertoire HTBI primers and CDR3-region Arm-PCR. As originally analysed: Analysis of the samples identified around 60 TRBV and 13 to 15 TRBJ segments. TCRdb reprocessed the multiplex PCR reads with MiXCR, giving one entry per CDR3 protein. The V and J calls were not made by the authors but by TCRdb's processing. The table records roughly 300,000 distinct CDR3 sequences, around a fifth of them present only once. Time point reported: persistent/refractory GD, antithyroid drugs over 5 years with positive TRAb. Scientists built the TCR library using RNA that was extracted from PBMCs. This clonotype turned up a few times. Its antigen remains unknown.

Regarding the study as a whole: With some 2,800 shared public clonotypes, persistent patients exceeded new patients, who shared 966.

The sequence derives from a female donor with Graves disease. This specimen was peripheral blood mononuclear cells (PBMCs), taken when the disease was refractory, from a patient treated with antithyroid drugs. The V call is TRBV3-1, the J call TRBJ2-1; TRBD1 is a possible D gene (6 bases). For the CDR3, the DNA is TGTGCCAGCAGCCAGTCAGGGGACAATGAGCAGTTCTTC. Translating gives CASSQSGDNEQFF.